The 21 T cell receptor beta chains reported below all come from one sample, sequenced in a study of T-cell memory formation after mild COVID-19. Via MiXCR, TCRdb re-called the 5' RACE reads, giving one row per CDR3 protein. The data contain 300,000 to 400,000 distinct CDR3 sequences, approximately 15% of them singletons. Sequenced material: PBMCs or a T cell subset sorted from them (not recorded which). The source of these receptors is a man younger than 35 who had mild COVID-19 (a few samples of this study predate the infection). Cell type and time point are not known.

V is TRBV5-5 and J is TRBJ1-2, with no clear D. CDR1 SGHKS and CDR2 YYEKEE come from the germline V gene (reference sequence). Trimming shortened V by 4 bases and J by 2 bases, and 9 bases separated the two germline ends. CDR3 length equals 13 residues. The CDR3 here is CASSQDGNYGYTF. The CDR3 bases are TGTGCCAGCAGCCAAGACGGCAACTATGGCTACACCTTC. Based on the CDR3 plus reference TRBV5-5 and TRBJ1-2, the full variable domain is DAGVTQSPTHLIKTRGQQVTLRCSPISGHKSVSWYQQVLGQGPQFIFQYYEKEERGRGNFPDRFSARQFPNYSSELNVNALLLGDSALYLCASSQDGNYGYTFGSGTRLTVV.

V gene TRBV12-3 or TRBV12-4 combines with J gene TRBJ1-3; no clear D. Trimming left V 3 bases short and J 0 bases short, with 9 bases between. This CDR3 comprises 15 residues. This CDR3 reads CASSLMGSSGNTIYF. In DNA form, the CDR3 reads TGTGCCAGCAGTTTGATGGGGAGCTCTGGAAACACCATATATTTT.

This clonotype was recorded a few times. This chain links TRBV2 with TRBJ2-7, with TRBD1 matching over 7 bases. The CDR3 has 12 amino acids. Germline CDR1 is SNHLY and CDR2 is FYNNEI. Trimming removed 4 bases from V and 9 bases from J; junction bases left unmatched: 6. The CDR3 nucleotides are TGTGCCAGCAGTGGAACAGGGGCCAGGCAGTACTTC. As protein: CASSGTGARQYF.

Only a few counts were recorded for this clonotype. V usage is TRBV30 and J usage is TRBJ2-3; maybe TRBD2 (6 bases). The CDR3 loop spans 15 amino acids. V lost 0 bases and J 3 bases, leaving 13 bases between the germline ends. CDR1 is GTSNPN and CDR2 is SVGIG in the germline V gene (reference sequence). CDR3 loop: CAWSVTGGSTDTQYF. CDR3 nucleotides: TGTGCCTGGAGTGTAACCGGGGGATCTACAGATACGCAGTATTTT.

In its sample, this clonotype was seen many times. This sequence joins TRBV29-1 and TRBJ2-5; D is perhaps TRBD1 (6 bases). The CDR3 is 14 amino acids. In germline, CDR1 is SQVTM, CDR2 ANQGSEA. V was clipped by 5 bases and J by 5 bases, with 18 bases between them. The CDR3 bases are TGCAGCGTTTTCCAGGGGAGAAGGACGGAGACCCAGTACTTC. The encoded protein is CSVFQGRRTETQYF.

This chain links TRBV10-3 with TRBJ2-2; D uncertain. V shed 8 bases and J shed 0 bases, with 4 bases lying between them. Germline CDR1 ENHRY, CDR2 SYGVKD. This CDR3 region has 12 residues. The CDR3 DNA follows: TGTGCCATCGCAGCGAACACCGGGGAGCTGTTTTTT. It yields the protein CAIAANTGELFF.

This sequence joins TRBV5-1 and TRBJ1-4; no reliable D call. The CDR3 runs to 13 residues. Germline values: CDR1 SGHRS, CDR2 YFSETQ. V was cut by 4 bases and J by 6 bases, with 10 bases left in between. CDR3 sequence (DNA): TGCGCCAGCAGCCCCGCAGGTCATGAAAAACTGTTTTTT. Amino acid sequence: CASSPAGHEKLFF.

The rearrangement joins TRBV29-1 to TRBJ2-2; possible D gene TRBD2, 5 bases. The germline gives CDR1 SQVTM, CDR2 ANQGSEA. The CDR3 contains 12 residues. The V and J ends lost 7 bases and 7 bases respectively, with 13 bases between them. The CDR3, as DNA: TGCAGCGCTCGGGGAGCGCGCGGGGAGCTGTTTTTT. It translates to CSARGARGELFF.

This clonotype showed up just a few times. The rearrangement joins TRBV6-2 or TRBV6-3 to TRBJ1-2, with D uncertain. Germline-derived CDR1 and CDR2 are MNHEY and SVGEGT. Trimming took 2 bases from V and 3 from J, leaving 7 bases between them. This CDR3 has 13 amino acids. The CDR3 protein is CASSYVGDYGYTF. The CDR3 DNA sequence: TGTGCCAGCAGTTACGTCGGTGACTATGGCTACACCTTC.

This chain connects TRBV9 to TRBJ1-2, with 8 bases fitting TRBD1. The CDR3 is 17 amino acids. The V gene's germline CDR1 is SGDLS and CDR2 YYNGEE. Trimming removed 2 bases from V and 4 bases from J; junction bases left unmatched: 13. The CDR3 is CASSVGQTGVVGYGYTF. CDR3 bases: TGTGCCAGCAGCGTCGGACAGACAGGGGTGGTCGGCTATGGCTACACCTTC.

This clonotype was detected a few times. The chain combines TRBV29-1 with TRBJ1-2; D remains unclear. Germline assignment: CDR1 SQVTM and CDR2 ANQGSEA. This CDR3 region has 11 residues. V was clipped by 1 base and J by 4 bases, with 4 bases between them. CDR3 coding DNA: TGCAGCGTTGAAGGGGGCTATGGCTACACCTTC. Its protein product is CSVEGGYGYTF. The whole variable domain, filled in from reference TRBV29-1 and TRBJ1-2, reads SAVISQKPSRDICQRGTSLTIQCQVDSQVTMMFWYRQQPGQSLTLIATANQGSEATYESGFVIDKFPISRPNLTFSTLTVSNMSPEDSSIYLCSVEGGYGYTFGSGTRLTVV.

V gene TRBV20-1 combines with J gene TRBJ2-3; D may be TRBD1 (5 bases). CDR1 and CDR2 from the germline V gene are DFQATT and SNEGSKA (reference sequence). Trimming shortened V by 0 bases and J by 0 bases, and 19 bases separated the two germline ends. The CDR3 sequence is 18 residues long. CDR3 amino acids: CSARDLAGHGTSTDTQYF. In DNA form, the CDR3 reads TGCAGTGCTAGAGATCTCGCAGGACACGGAACTAGCACAGATACGCAGTATTTT.

This clonotype was seen many times. This rearrangement joins TRBV7-9 to TRBJ2-1; the D is unclear. The CDR3 spans 11 residues. Germline V CDR1 and CDR2: SEHNR, FQNEAQ (reference sequence). V was trimmed by 5 bases and J by 2 bases, leaving 1 base between them. CDR3 amino acids: CASSAYNEQFF. In DNA, the CDR3 is TGTGCCAGCAGCGCCTACAATGAGCAGTTCTTC. Looking up the rest from reference TRBV7-9 and TRBJ2-1 gives the full variable domain: DTGVSQNPRHKITKRGQNVTFRCDPISEHNRLYWYRQTLGQGPEFLTYFQNEAQLEKSRLLSDRFSAERPKGSFSTLEIQRTEQGDSAMYLCASSAYNEQFFGPGTRLTVL.

This clonotype came up a few times. The V gene is TRBV4-3, the J gene TRBJ2-3, with 9 bases identical to TRBD1. Germline trimming cut 4 bases from V and 4 bases from J; bases unmatched to any gene: 3. This CDR3 contains 14 residues. Germline CDR1 and CDR2: LGHNA and YSLEER. This CDR3 is CASSPGTGPDTQYF. For the CDR3, the DNA is TGCGCCAGCAGCCCCGGGACAGGGCCAGATACGCAGTATTTT.

This clonotype was seen only a few times. The chain links TRBV5-6 to TRBJ1-1; D might be TRBD1 (5 bases). With 1 base removed from V and 10 bases from J, the gap between germline ends came to 11 bases. Germline values: CDR1 SGHDT, CDR2 YYEEEE. The CDR3 length is 12 residues. The CDR3 sequence: CASSLRAGIAFF. The CDR3 DNA reads as TGTGCCAGCAGCTTGCGCGCAGGGATAGCTTTCTTT.

The chain combines TRBV5-6 with TRBJ1-1, with D hard to call. The V gene lost 7 bases and the J gene lost 4 bases, with 17 bases spanning the gap. CDR1 and CDR2 from the germline V gene are SGHDT and YYEEEE. This CDR3 has 14 residues. CDR3 amino acids: CASYLTPMATEAFF. CDR3 nucleotide sequence: TGTGCCAGCTACCTCACCCCTATGGCCACTGAAGCTTTCTTT.

In its sample, this clonotype was seen a few times. V gene TRBV7-2 combines with J gene TRBJ2-3; a weak D match, TRBD1 (6 bases). Trimming removed 5 bases at V and 0 bases at J, with 12 bases between. Per the germline V gene, CDR1 is SGHTA and CDR2 is FQGNSA. The CDR3 consists of 15 residues. The CDR3 here is CASSAGTISTDTQYF. In DNA, the CDR3 is TGTGCCAGCAGCGCCGGGACAATTAGCACAGATACGCAGTATTTT.

The J gene is TRBJ2-7, the V gene TRBV6-6, with D perhaps matching TRBD1 (5 bases). The CDR3 consists of 13 residues. The germline V gene encodes CDR1 MNHNY and CDR2 SVGAGI (reference sequence). V shed 4 bases and J shed 7 bases, with 14 bases lying between them. CDR3 in DNA: TGTGCCAGCAGTTCTGGCTTCAAGGGGGAGCAGTACGTC. Protein: CASSSGFKGEQYV.

This clonotype was detected a few times. The chain is built from TRBV4-1 and TRBJ2-2, with 7 bases identical to TRBD1. The CDR3 contains 14 residues. Germline trimming cut 3 bases from V and 6 bases from J; bases unmatched to any gene: 4. Per germline, CDR1 MGHRA and CDR2 YSYEKL. The CDR3 protein is CASSHGTDPGELFF. The CDR3 nucleotides are TGCGCCAGCAGCCATGGGACAGATCCCGGGGAGCTGTTTTTT.

This clonotype turned up a few times. The genes are TRBV6-5 and TRBJ2-7, with no clear D. This CDR3 is 15 amino acids long. Germline CDR1 reads MNHEY; CDR2 reads SVGAGI. Trimming stripped 0 bases from V and 3 bases from J, with 12 bases between. The DNA of the CDR3 is TGTGCCAGCAGTTACTCGGGTATAGCCGTCTACGAGCAGTACTTC. This gives the protein CASSYSGIAVYEQYF.

The chain combines TRBV7-9 with TRBJ1-2; possibly TRBD1 for D (6 bases). Trimming cost V 3 bases and J 6 bases, with 11 bases left between them. Germline V CDR1 and CDR2: SEHNR, FQNEAQ (reference sequence). The CDR3 length is 13 residues. As DNA, the CDR3 is TGTGCCAGCAGCTTCTCAGGGGCCCATGGCTACACCTTC. Its protein product is CASSFSGAHGYTF.